This TCR beta chain was captured by sequencing in a study of blood T cell repertoires in COVID-19 (dated by TCRdb to the early 2020s). Regarding the complete study: The collaborator samples originated in the United States, Italy and Spain and spanned the acute and convalescent phases of COVID-19. The prospective study material was composed of cDNA or gDNA derived from T cells, B-cell-depleted T cells, or PBMCs. Subjects who had been exposed to COVID-19, were actively infected with it, or had recovered from it provided the deeply sampled blood TCRbeta repertoires that made up the dataset. The repertoires were made available in a free public database intended to serve as a resource for research on the immune response to SARS-CoV-2. Samples were obtained from the ongoing ImmuneRACE study (first 160 participants) and from 950 to 1,500 subjects provided by 6 global collaborators. Nearly every sample came with metadata listing a de-identified subject ID, COVID-19 status, age in years and sex. HLA class I and class II types, where available, came from metadata supplied by the sample provider rather than from assay-based typing. Study-wide findings and limitations: The quantity of clinical and demographic metadata differed by source and by participant and was supplied without curation.

Each collaborating institution followed its own protocols to collect whole blood in K2EDTA tubes. For TCRbeta analysis, collaborators shipped samples as frozen whole blood, isolated PBMCs, or DNA extracted from either of those sample types. This clone came up once. What this receptor recognizes is not known. The sample holds no much larger clone one base away, and base qualities are not on file. The CDR3 runs 13 amino acids, cysteine and phenylalanine included. This entry keeps only the CDR3 DNA: 39 bases, framed from base 1. Per the germline V gene, SGHTA is the CDR1 and FQGNSA is the CDR2. Trimming costs V 5 bases and J 4 bases, and their ends lie 12 bases apart. The immunoSEQ Assay, a bias-controlled multiplex PCR, was used to amplify TCRbeta CDR3 regions from genomic DNA. Turning to the authors' computational methods: The number of nucleated cells in each sample was estimated by amplification of reference gene primers within the assay. To quantify the absolute abundance of each unique TCRbeta CDR3 rearrangement, sequence reads were collapsed and filtered. For each sample, productive Simpson clonality was calculated by taking the square root of Simpson's diversity index across productive rearrangements. What TCRdb holds here is the immuneACCESS table cut down to in-frame rearrangements. Part of the clones is not present; checked against another copy, under half of the missing clones reflect an unresolved V gene, and the others are unexplained. The D gene and trimming were derived from the DNA, and the V and J assignments and clone size from that table. The sample yields 180,000 or so clones; 70% to 90% were counted once. The top ten constitute about 3.3% of the sample.

This clonotype originated in a man aged 60 to 69 with acute or convalescent COVID-19. This chain is built from TRBV7-2 and TRBJ2-7, with no confidently assigned D gene. The sample was peripheral blood. The CDR3 reads CASSVVGPYEQYF. The DNA sequence is given as TGTGCCAGCAGCGTAGTGGGCCCATACGAGCAGTACTTC.